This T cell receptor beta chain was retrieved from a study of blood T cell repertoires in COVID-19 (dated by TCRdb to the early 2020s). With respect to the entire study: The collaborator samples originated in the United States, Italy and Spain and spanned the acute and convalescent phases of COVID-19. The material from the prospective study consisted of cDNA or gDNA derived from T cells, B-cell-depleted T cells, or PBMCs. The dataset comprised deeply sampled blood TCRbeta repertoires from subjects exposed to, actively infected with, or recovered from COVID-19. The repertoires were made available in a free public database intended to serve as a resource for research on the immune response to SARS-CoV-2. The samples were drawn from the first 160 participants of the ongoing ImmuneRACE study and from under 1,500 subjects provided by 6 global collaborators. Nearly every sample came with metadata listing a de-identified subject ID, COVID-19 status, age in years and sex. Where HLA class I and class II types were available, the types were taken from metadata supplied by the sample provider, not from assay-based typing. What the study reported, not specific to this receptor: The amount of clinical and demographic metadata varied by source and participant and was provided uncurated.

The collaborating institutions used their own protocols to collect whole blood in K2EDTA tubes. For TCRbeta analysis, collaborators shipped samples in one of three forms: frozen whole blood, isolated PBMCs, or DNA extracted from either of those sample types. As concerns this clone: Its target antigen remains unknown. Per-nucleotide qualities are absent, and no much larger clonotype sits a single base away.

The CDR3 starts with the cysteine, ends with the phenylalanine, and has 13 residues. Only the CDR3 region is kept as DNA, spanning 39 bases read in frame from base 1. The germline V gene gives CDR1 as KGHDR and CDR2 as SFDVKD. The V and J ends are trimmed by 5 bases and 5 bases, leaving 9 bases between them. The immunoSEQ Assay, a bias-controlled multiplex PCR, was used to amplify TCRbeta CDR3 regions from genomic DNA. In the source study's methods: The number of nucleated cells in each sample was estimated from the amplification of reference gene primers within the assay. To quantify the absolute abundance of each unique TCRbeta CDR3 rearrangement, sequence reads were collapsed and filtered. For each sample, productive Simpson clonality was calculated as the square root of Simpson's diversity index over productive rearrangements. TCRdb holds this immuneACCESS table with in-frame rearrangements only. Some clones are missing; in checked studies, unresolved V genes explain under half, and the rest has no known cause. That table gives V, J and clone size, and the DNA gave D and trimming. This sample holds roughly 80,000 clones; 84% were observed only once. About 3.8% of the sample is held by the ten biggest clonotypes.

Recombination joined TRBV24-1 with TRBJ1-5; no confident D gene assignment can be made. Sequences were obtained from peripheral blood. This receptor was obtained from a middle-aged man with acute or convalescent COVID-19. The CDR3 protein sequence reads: CATSALSDQPQHF. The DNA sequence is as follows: TGTGCCACCAGTGCGCTCAGTGATCAGCCCCAGCATTTT.